These 28 T cell receptor beta chains originate from one sample sequenced in a study of blood T cell repertoires in COVID-19. Sequencing used immunoSEQ multiplex PCR; TCRdb keeps in-frame clones, though not all of them. This sample carries 210,000 or so clones, about 91% of them seen once, and the ten largest clones take roughly 1.5%. The sequenced material came from peripheral blood. The origin of the receptors is a man between 18 and 35 years old with active or convalescent COVID-19.

CDR3 bases: TGTGCCAGCAGCCAAGACCGGACAGGGGGATCGAACGAGCAGTACTTC. Translation gives CASSQDRTGGSNEQYF. The V and J genes are TRBV3-1 (or the pseudogene TRBV3-2) and TRBJ2-7; 10 nucleotides line up with TRBD1. The CDR3 spans 16 residues. V lost 0 bases and J lost 5; bases outside the gene matches: 7. Germline V lookup: CDR1 LGHDT, CDR2 YNNKEL (reference sequence).

Comments on this clone: The junction and the germline gene differ at one end; a read error may be behind it. This rearrangement joins TRBV11-3 to TRBJ2-7, with a weak D call TRBD2 (6 bases). Germline V gene data show CDR1 as SGHNT and CDR2 as YENEEA. The CDR3 spans 15 residues. The CDR3 nucleotides read TGTGCCAGCAGCTCCGGGTCGGGACTCTCCTCCGAGCAGTACTTC. Its protein is CASSSGSGLSSEQYF.

The chain has TRBV6-5 and TRBJ2-7, with 7 bases aligning to TRBD2. The CDR3 contains 15 residues. Unmatched junction bases numbered 10, after V lost 7 bases and J lost 1 base. Looked up from germline, CDR1 is MNHEY and CDR2 is SVGAGI. The CDR3 reads CASTAGVEGSYEQYF. CDR3 in DNA: TGTGCCAGCACCGCGGGGGTGGAGGGGTCCTACGAGCAGTACTTC.

The V gene is TRBV18, the J gene TRBJ2-1; 11 bases are a match to TRBD2. V lost 5 bases and J lost 8; bases outside the gene matches: 11. CDR1 and CDR2 (germline): KGHSH, LQKENI. The CDR3 contains 16 residues. CDR3 nucleotide sequence: TGTGCCAGCTCAAAGAGTCTAGCGGGAGGAAACGATGAGCAGTTCTTC. Its translation is CASSKSLAGGNDEQFF.

This clone was observed once. The rearrangement links TRBV9 to TRBJ2-1; 12 bases are a match to TRBD2. The J segment lost 5 bases and the V segment lost 0 bases, leaving 3 bases of the junction unmatched. There are 16 residues in the CDR3. Germline assignment: CDR1 SGDLS and CDR2 YYNGEE. CDR3 sequence (DNA): TGTGCCAGCAGCGTAGTGCTAGCGGGAGGGCACAATGAGCAGTTCTTC. This encodes CASSVVLAGGHNEQFF.

In its sample, this clone was seen once. The V call is TRBV10-3, the J call TRBJ2-2; maybe TRBD2 (6 bases). The CDR3 is 16 amino acids. Trimming pared 6 bases from V and 5 bases from J, leaving 19 bases between. The germline gives CDR1 ENHRY, CDR2 SYGVKD. The CDR3 DNA reads as TGTGCCATCAGCCCCGGGAGTACATTTGGGACCGGGGAGCTGTTTTTT. Protein product: CAISPGSTFGTGELFF.

The chain couples TRBV18 to TRBJ1-1, with TRBD1 identical over 7 bases. The CDR3 sequence is 15 residues long. In germline, CDR1 is KGHSH, CDR2 LQKENI. V lost 3 bases and J lost 5; bases outside the gene matches: 9. The CDR3 DNA sequence: TGTGCCAGCTCACCTGTACGGATACAGGGGACTGAAGCTTTCTTT. This gives the protein CASSPVRIQGTEAFF.

J is TRBJ2-7 and V is TRBV19; 7 nucleotides line up with TRBD1. Trimming cost V 5 bases and J 2 bases; bases outside gene matches: 12. This CDR3 contains 16 residues. Germline loops: CDR1 LNHDA, CDR2 SQIVND (reference sequence). CDR3 loop: CASSPWGQILTYEQYF. The DNA of the CDR3 is TGTGCCAGTAGTCCCTGGGGACAGATTTTAACCTACGAGCAGTACTTC.

V usage is TRBV2 and J usage is TRBJ1-1, with a weak D call TRBD1 (5 bases). Between the trimmed V and J ends, which lost 3 bases and 5 bases, there was a span of 16 bases. This CDR3 comprises 15 residues. From germline, CDR1 is SNHLY and CDR2 FYNNEI. The CDR3 DNA reads TGTGCCAGCAGTGAGGACATATTCCCGGGTACTGAAGCTTTCTTT. Its translation is CASSEDIFPGTEAFF.

This clone was seen once. The chain joins TRBV10-3 to TRBJ1-3, with a weak D call TRBD1 (6 bases). Germline V gene data show CDR1 as ENHRY and CDR2 as SYGVKD. CDR3 length: 14 residues. The V and J ends lost 9 bases and 1 base respectively, with 13 bases between them. CDR3 in amino acids: CAIFEGDSGNTIYF. CDR3 nucleotides: TGTGCCATTTTCGAGGGGGATTCTGGAAACACCATATATTTT.

This clone was observed a single time. This chain links TRBV6-5 with TRBJ2-5, with 7 nucleotides matching TRBD1. V gave up 7 bases and J gave up 6 bases; unmatched junction bases: 8. The V gene's germline CDR1 is MNHEY and CDR2 SVGAGI. This CDR3 has 13 amino acids. The CDR3 DNA reads as TGTGCCAGCACTCGGGACAGACGACAGACCCAGTACTTC. This codes for CASTRDRRQTQYF.

This clone was counted a few times. The chain couples TRBV5-1 to TRBJ2-7, with 7 bases lining up with TRBD1. The germline gives CDR1 SGHRS, CDR2 YFSETQ. The junction had 4 bases not matched to a gene; V was cut back by 0 bases and J by 4 bases. This CDR3 spans 14 amino acids. The CDR3 here is CASSLEGQSYEQYF. The CDR3 DNA reads as TGCGCCAGCAGCTTGGAGGGACAGAGTTACGAGCAGTACTTC.

J is TRBJ1-2 and V is TRBV6-5; D gene uncertain. The V end was cut by 1 base, the J end by 4 bases, with 10 bases between. Germline CDR1 MNHEY, CDR2 SVGAGI. The CDR3 is made up of 14 amino acids. CDR3 in amino acids: CASSYLRGPYGYTF. The DNA of the CDR3 is TGTGCCAGCAGTTACTTGCGGGGTCCCTATGGCTACACCTTC.

The rearrangement joins TRBV6-5 to TRBJ1-5; 9 bases agree with TRBD1. Germline assignment: CDR1 MNHEY and CDR2 SVGAGI. The CDR3 totals 15 residues. Trimming removed 6 bases from V and 3 bases from J; junction bases left unmatched: 6. The CDR3 loop is CASRPGQGDNQPQHF. The CDR3 nucleotides are TGTGCCAGCAGACCGGGACAGGGCGACAATCAGCCCCAGCATTTT.

As DNA, the CDR3 is TGTGCCAGCAGGCCTAGCGGGGCCACCGGGGAGCTGTTTTTT. Amino acid sequence: CASRPSGATGELFF. The chain recombines TRBV7-2 with TRBJ2-2; 9 bases align to TRBD2. J was trimmed by 4 bases and V by 6 bases; bases with no gene match: 3. This CDR3 is 14 amino acids long. Per the germline V gene, CDR1 is SGHTA and CDR2 is FQGNSA.

The rearrangement joins TRBV6-5 to TRBJ2-7; 7 bases agree with TRBD2. Germline V gene sequence: CDR1 MNHEY, CDR2 SVGAGI. This CDR3 is 15 amino acids long. Trimming took 7 bases from V and 3 from J; bases not matched to a gene: 12. This chain's CDR3 is CASKAGVGGIYEQYF. The CDR3 DNA follows: TGTGCCAGCAAGGCGGGAGTGGGTGGTATCTACGAGCAGTACTTC.

The table lists this clone with a count of one. V gene TRBV27 combines with J gene TRBJ2-5; 11 bases agree with TRBD2. The CDR3 spans 15 residues. Germline CDR1 reads MNHEY; CDR2 reads SMNVEV (reference sequence). V was pared by 6 bases and J by 5 bases, with 8 bases of the junction left unmatched. CDR3 in DNA: TGTGCCAGCAGGTGGCTAGCGGGAGGCTGGGAGACCCAGTACTTC. It yields the protein CASRWLAGGWETQYF.

The chain recombines TRBV6-5 with TRBJ1-5; TRBD1 matches at 7 bases. Germline CDR1 MNHEY, CDR2 SVGAGI. The V segment lost 4 bases and the J segment 2 bases; nucleotides outside the gene matches: 8. The CDR3 runs 16 residues. CDR3 sequence (DNA): TGTGCCAGCAGTTCGAAAGACAGGGTAGGCAATCAGCCCCAGCATTTT. This codes for CASSSKDRVGNQPQHF.

The chain links TRBV18 to TRBJ2-1; D remains unclear. Germline lookup yields CDR1 KGHSH and CDR2 LQKENI. This CDR3 spans 14 amino acids. V was clipped by 1 base and J by 6 bases, with 10 bases between them. In nucleotides, the CDR3 is TGTGCCAGCTCACCACTCCAGGTGCGCAATGAGCAGTTCTTC. Its translation is CASSPLQVRNEQFF. The full variable domain, rest sourced from reference TRBV18 and TRBJ2-1, is NAGVMQNPRHLVRRRGQEARLRCSPMKGHSHVYWYRQLPEEGLKFMVYLQKENIIDESGMPKERFSAEFPKEGPSILRIQQVVRGDSAAYFCASSPLQVRNEQFFGPGTRLTVL.

This sequence joins TRBV19 and TRBJ1-3; D is ambiguous. Germline V gene sequence: CDR1 LNHDA, CDR2 SQIVND (reference sequence). The CDR3 has 16 residues. V was pared by 4 bases and J by 0 bases, with 13 bases between. The CDR3 is CASSSSVVSSGNTIYF. In nucleotides, the CDR3 is TGTGCCAGTAGTAGCTCCGTCGTCAGCTCTGGAAACACCATATATTTT.

The CDR3 nucleotides read TGTGCCAGTCAGCGGACAGGGGGGAACACTGAAGCTTTCTTT. Its translation: CASQRTGGNTEAFF. This chain joins TRBV19 and TRBJ1-1; 10 bases line up with TRBD1. Germline V CDR1 and CDR2: LNHDA, SQIVND (reference sequence). The CDR3 has 14 residues. Trimming removed 8 bases from V and 1 base from J; junction bases left unmatched: 4.

The V call is TRBV9, the J call TRBJ2-1; 8 bases line up with TRBD2. The CDR3 spans 15 residues. Germline values: CDR1 SGDLS, CDR2 YYNGEE. V lost 2 bases, J lost 4 bases, and 5 bases stayed unmatched. CDR3 loop: CASSVGGGRYNEQFF. CDR3 DNA: TGTGCCAGCAGCGTCGGCGGGGGGAGGTACAATGAGCAGTTCTTC.

The chain carries TRBV28 and TRBJ2-2; D is perhaps TRBD2 (6 bases). Germline V gene lookup returns CDR1 MDHEN and CDR2 SYDVKM. CDR3 length: 14 residues. V was trimmed by 6 bases and J by 4 bases, leaving 12 bases between them. The CDR3 region is CASRPSGFTGELFF. The CDR3 DNA reads as TGTGCCAGCAGGCCCAGCGGGTTCACCGGGGAGCTGTTTTTT.

CDR3 sequence: CASSQEQGRFF. The DNA for the CDR3 is TGTGCCAGCAGCCAAGAACAGGGCAGGTTCTTC. The chain carries TRBV3-1 (or the pseudogene TRBV3-2) and TRBJ2-1, with TRBD1 as a possible D gene (6 bases). The germline CDR1 and CDR2 sequences are LGHDT and YNNKEL (reference sequence). The V gene lost 0 bases and the J gene lost 15 bases, with 9 bases spanning the gap. The CDR3 has 11 amino acids.

The chain employs TRBV12-5 and TRBJ1-4; D is ambiguous. CDR3 length: 16 residues. Germline assignment: CDR1 LGHNT and CDR2 FRNRAP. The V end was cut by 3 bases, the J end by 7 bases, with 18 bases between. CDR3 DNA: TGTGCTAGTGGTTTTCTTCGTGGGTTCGAGGGTGAAAAACTGTTTTTT. This codes for CASGFLRGFEGEKLFF.

The gene calls are TRBV28 and TRBJ2-1; D unresolved. Germline CDR1 MDHEN, CDR2 SYDVKM. The CDR3 sequence is 14 residues long. Trimming shortened V by 5 bases and J by 7 bases, and 15 bases separated the two germline ends. The CDR3 DNA reads as TGTGCCAGCAGTAACGGAGACTTTATAAATGAGCAGTTCTTC. This encodes CASSNGDFINEQFF.

The CDR3 nucleotides are TGTGCCAGCAGCTCTCCCTCACAGCCGCCCTACGAGCAGTACTTC. Amino acid sequence: CASSSPSQPPYEQYF. This chain uses TRBV7-2 with TRBJ2-7; no firm D call. The CDR3 loop spans 15 amino acids. V was trimmed by 4 bases and J by 2 bases, leaving 15 bases between them. Germline lookup yields CDR1 SGHTA and CDR2 FQGNSA.

The chain is built from TRBV5-5 and TRBJ2-7; 10 bases align to TRBD1. The germline CDR1 and CDR2 sequences are SGHKS and YYEKEE (reference sequence). The length of the CDR3 is 15 residues. Unmatched junction bases numbered 4, after V lost 4 bases and J lost 0 bases. In nucleotides, the CDR3 is TGTGCCAGCAGCGCCGGGACAGGGGACTCCTACGAGCAGTACTTC. This encodes CASSAGTGDSYEQYF.